This T cell receptor beta chain originates from a study of OX40 agonist ivuxolimab in advanced cancers. Study-level background: The mean age was around 56 years, ranging from roughly 23 to 79, with approximately 85% of participants male.

Study observations and caveats: Clonal expansion from baseline to week 6 occurred in both CD4+ and CD8+ T cells. Among expanded peripheral T cells, antigen specificity went undetermined.

This CDR3 region has 13 residues. Germline V CDR1 and CDR2: MNHEY, SMNVEV (reference sequence). After removal of 5 bases from V and 4 bases from J, the junction contained 5 bases not matched to a gene. Sequencing used immunoSEQ multiplex PCR; TCRdb keeps in-frame clones, though not all of them. Of tens of thousands of clones in the sample, about 85% were seen once. For this clone: The antigen is unknown.

The TCR sequence derives from an adult with an advanced solid tumor such as melanoma, head and neck, liver or kidney cancer. This chain uses TRBV27 with TRBJ2-7; 7 bases fit TRBD1. Sequences were derived from CD4+ or CD8+ T cells sorted from blood, sampled in a trial of the OX40 agonist ivuxolimab. This CDR3 is CASSPRQGYEQYF. In DNA, the CDR3 is TGTGCCAGCAGTCCGAGACAGGGATACGAGCAGTACTTC.